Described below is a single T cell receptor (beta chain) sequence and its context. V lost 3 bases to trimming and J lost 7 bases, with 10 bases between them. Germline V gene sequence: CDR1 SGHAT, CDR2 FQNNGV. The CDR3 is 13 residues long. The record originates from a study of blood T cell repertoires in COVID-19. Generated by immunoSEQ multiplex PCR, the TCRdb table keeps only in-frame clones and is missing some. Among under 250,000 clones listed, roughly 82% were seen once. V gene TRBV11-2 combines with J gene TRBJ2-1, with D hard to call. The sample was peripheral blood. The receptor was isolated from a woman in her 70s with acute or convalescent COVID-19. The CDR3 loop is CASSLASLNEQFF. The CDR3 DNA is TGTGCCAGCAGCTTGGCCAGTCTGAATGAGCAGTTCTTC.